Detailed here is one T cell receptor (beta chain). Some clones are missing from TCRdb's copy, which holds only in-frame ones; the method was immunoSEQ multiplex PCR. The table has about 88,000 clones, approximately 87% seen once. The entry originates in a study of blood T cell repertoires in COVID-19. Study at large: Material from acute and convalescent COVID-19 was sourced from the United States, Italy and Spain.

Germline V gene data show CDR1 as SGHNT and CDR2 as YENEEA. Trimming took off 1 base at V and 6 bases at J, with 11 bases between the two ends. The CDR3 has 14 amino acids. The V call is TRBV11-3, the J call TRBJ2-3; D not resolved. The receptor was isolated from a woman aged 70-85 years with acute or convalescent COVID-19. Sequencing was carried out using peripheral blood. The CDR3 DNA follows: TGTGCCAGCAGCTTAGGTCCTATATCGGATACGCAGTATTTT. Its translation is CASSLGPISDTQYF.